This TCR beta chain was captured in a study of T cell changes during pregnancy in multiple sclerosis. This CDR3 has 15 residues. V lost 5 bases and J lost 8, with 21 bases in between. Germline loops: CDR1 MNHEY, CDR2 SVGAGI. The protocol was immunoSEQ multiplex PCR, while the TCRdb copy is restricted to in-frame clones and leaves out a portion. The sample lists 88,000 or so clones; 90% to 95% were seen once. The specimen comprised peripheral blood, sampled before pregnancy. The V and J genes are TRBV6-5 and TRBJ1-2; D remains ambiguous. This sequence originates from a female donor with multiple sclerosis, enrolled in a pregnancy study. The CDR3 coding sequence is TGTGCCAGCAGTGGTCGACCGGCGTACCCGGGAGGCTACACCTTC. Its protein product is CASSGRPAYPGGYTF.